This T cell receptor beta chain is from a study of shared clonotypes between healthy human individuals. Trimming stripped 2 bases from V and 2 bases from J, with 15 bases between. CDR1 and CDR2 from the germline V gene are SEHNR and FQNEAQ (reference sequence). The CDR3 sequence is 16 residues long. Positively selected for CCR7, the CD45RO-negative cells used as naive CD8 cells excluded terminally differentiated effector memory CD45RA+ cells. Repertoires were generated with immunoSEQ multiplex PCR, while TCRdb's copy carries only in-frame clones and drops some. Of 800,000 to 950,000 clones listed, roughly 96% are singletons.

This receptor was obtained from a man aged 30 to 39 in good health. The chain links TRBV7-9 to TRBJ2-5; TRBD1 might be the D (5 bases). The sequencing sample was made of naive CD8+ T cells sorted from blood. CDR3 amino acids: CASSLSSTGEQETQYF. The CDR3 region has the DNA TGTGCCAGCAGCTTATCGTCTACAGGAGAACAAGAGACCCAGTACTTC. The full variable domain, with the rest looked up from reference TRBV7-9 and TRBJ2-5, is DTGVSQNPRHKITKRGQNVTFRCDPISEHNRLYWYRQTLGQGPEFLTYFQNEAQLEKSRLLSDRFSAERPKGSFSTLEIQRTEQGDSAMYLCASSLSSTGEQETQYFGPGTRLLVL.